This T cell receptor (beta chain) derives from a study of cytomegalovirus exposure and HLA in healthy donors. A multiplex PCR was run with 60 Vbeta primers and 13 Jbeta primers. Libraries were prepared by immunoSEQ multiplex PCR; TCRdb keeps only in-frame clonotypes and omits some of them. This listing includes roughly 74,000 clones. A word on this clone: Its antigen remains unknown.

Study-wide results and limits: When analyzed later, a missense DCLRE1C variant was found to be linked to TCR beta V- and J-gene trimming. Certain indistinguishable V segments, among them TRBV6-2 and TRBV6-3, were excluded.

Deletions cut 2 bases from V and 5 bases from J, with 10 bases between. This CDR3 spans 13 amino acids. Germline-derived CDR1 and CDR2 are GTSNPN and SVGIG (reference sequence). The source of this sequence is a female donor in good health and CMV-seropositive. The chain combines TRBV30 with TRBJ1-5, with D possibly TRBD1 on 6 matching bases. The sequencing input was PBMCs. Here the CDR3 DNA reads TGTGCCTGGAGTTTGGGGGCTGATCAGCCCCAGCATTTT. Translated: CAWSLGADQPQHF.